This T cell receptor beta chain stems from a study of persistence of HIV-infected CD4 T cells. Across the study: A median of about 8 years of suppressive ART preceded sampling. Overall study findings and caveats: Antigen-responding cells were enriched for degenerate expanded CDR3beta sequences.

Sequencing used immunoSEQ version 4 in survey mode. Sequencing used immunoSEQ multiplex PCR; TCRdb keeps in-frame clones, though not all of them. The sample has about 43,000 clones, 89% seen once. This nonspecific control used anti-CD3/anti-CD28 bead stimulation of CD4+ T cells. CD4+ T cells upregulating both CD40 ligand and CD69 were sorted as responding cells. Donors had CD4+ T cell counts above 400 cells/uL and were CMV-seropositive. CD8-depleted PBMCs were stimulated 15 to 20 hours with anti-CD28/CD49d costimulation, CD40-blocking antibody and enfuvirtide. This CDR3 comprises 15 residues. Looked up from germline, CDR1 is SGDLS and CDR2 is YYNGEE. Trimming took off 1 base at V and 4 bases at J, with 12 bases between the two ends. About this clone itself: Its cognate antigen is unknown.

The sequences come from CD4+ T cells sorted from PBMCs after approximately 19-hour stimulation, collected from a patient who received antiretroviral therapy. The gene calls are TRBV9 and TRBJ1-3; possibly TRBD1 for D (5 bases). The origin of this receptor is an adult man with HIV who was CMV-seropositive. The CDR3 region is CASSVSSGRGNTIYF. In nucleotides, the CDR3 is TGTGCCAGCAGCGTAAGCTCGGGGCGGGGAAACACCATATATTTT.